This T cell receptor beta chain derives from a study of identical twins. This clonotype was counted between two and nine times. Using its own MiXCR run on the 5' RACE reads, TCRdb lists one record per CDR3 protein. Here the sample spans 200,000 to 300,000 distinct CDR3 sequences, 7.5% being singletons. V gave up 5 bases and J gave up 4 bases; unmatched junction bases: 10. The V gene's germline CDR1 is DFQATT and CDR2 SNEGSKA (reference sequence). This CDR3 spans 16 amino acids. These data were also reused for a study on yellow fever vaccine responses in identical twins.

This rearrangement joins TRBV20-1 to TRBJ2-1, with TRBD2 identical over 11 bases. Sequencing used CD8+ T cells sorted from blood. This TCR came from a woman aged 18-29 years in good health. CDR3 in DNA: TGCAGTGCTCGATCCCAGGGACTAGCGGCTTACAATGAGCAGTTCTTC. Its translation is CSARSQGLAAYNEQFF.